The TCR beta chain described here comes from a study of patients and donors after allogeneic stem cell transplantation. V was pared by 3 bases and J by 11 bases, with 13 bases between. Germline lookup yields CDR1 MNHEY and CDR2 SVGEGT. The CDR3 runs to 12 residues. A single record per CDR3 protein comes from TCRdb applying MiXCR to the RT-PCR reads. The repertoire holds about a million distinct CDR3 sequences, about 20% seen once, with under 6.5% in the top ten. The sequence was collected from a human donor who was either an allogeneic HSCT recipient or a stem cell or donor lymphocyte infusion donor (not recorded which). It is not recorded whose cells these are; they may come from a transplant donor. Sequencing used blood, either unsorted or a sorted T cell fraction (not recorded which). The chain employs TRBV6-2 or TRBV6-3 and TRBJ1-1; D is undetermined. CDR3 loop: CASSYSAPVAFF. The CDR3 nucleotides are TGTGCCAGCAGTTATAGTGCCCCGGTGGCTTTCTTT.